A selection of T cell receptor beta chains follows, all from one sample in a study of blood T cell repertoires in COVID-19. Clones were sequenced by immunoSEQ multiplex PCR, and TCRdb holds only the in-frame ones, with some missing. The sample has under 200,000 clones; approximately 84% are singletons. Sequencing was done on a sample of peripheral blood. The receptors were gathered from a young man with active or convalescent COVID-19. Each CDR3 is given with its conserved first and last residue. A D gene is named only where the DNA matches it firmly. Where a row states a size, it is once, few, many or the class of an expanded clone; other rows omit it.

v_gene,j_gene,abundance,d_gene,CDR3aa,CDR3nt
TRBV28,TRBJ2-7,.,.,CASSPLHRDRGGVWQYF,TGTGCCAGCAGTCCTCTTCACCGTGACAGGGGAGGGGTATGGCAGTACTTC
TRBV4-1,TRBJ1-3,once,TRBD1,CASSHLGQVRGTIYF,TGCGCCAGCAGCCACCTAGGACAGGTACGAGGCACCATATATTTT
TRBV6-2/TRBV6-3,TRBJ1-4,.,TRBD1,CASSYSRRDRVF,TGTGCCAGCAGTTACAGTCGCCGGGACAGGGTTTTT
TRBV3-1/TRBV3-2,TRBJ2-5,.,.,CASSQAGSHETQYF,TGTGCCAGCAGCCAAGCCGGGAGCCACGAGACCCAGTACTTC
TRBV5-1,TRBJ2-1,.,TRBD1,CASSVTGIGGLLREQFF,TGCGCCAGCAGCGTGACAGGGATCGGTGGACTTTTGCGTGAGCAGTTCTTC
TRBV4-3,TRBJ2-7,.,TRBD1,CASSQSNRGHEQYF,TGCGCCAGCAGCCAATCCAACAGGGGACACGAGCAGTACTTC
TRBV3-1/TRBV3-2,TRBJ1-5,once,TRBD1,CASSFGQGNQPQHF,TGTGCCAGCAGCTTCGGACAGGGAAATCAGCCCCAGCATTTT
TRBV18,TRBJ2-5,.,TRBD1,CASSRGQGVLETQYF,TGTGCCAGCTCAAGAGGACAGGGTGTGTTAGAGACCCAGTACTTC
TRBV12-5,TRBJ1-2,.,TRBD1,CASGLEGAASYGYTF,TGTGCTAGTGGTTTGGAGGGGGCGGCTTCCTATGGCTACACCTTC
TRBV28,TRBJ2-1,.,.,CASRLGRQGFLANEQFF,TGTGCCAGCAGGCTCGGTCGTCAGGGGTTCTTGGCGAATGAGCAGTTCTTC
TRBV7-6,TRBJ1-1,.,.,CASSSLGMNTEAFF,TGTGCCAGCAGCTCCCTTGGCATGAACACTGAAGCTTTCTTT
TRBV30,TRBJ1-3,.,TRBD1,CAWNRGPGNTIYF,TGTGCCTGGAACAGGGGCCCTGGAAACACCATATATTTT
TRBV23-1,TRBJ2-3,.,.,CASSIFILPRHTDTQYF,TGCGCCAGCAGTATCTTCATACTCCCACGACACACAGATACGCAGTATTTT
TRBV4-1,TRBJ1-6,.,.,CASSQVYTGRGGALHF,TGCGCCAGCAGCCAAGTTTACACGGGTCGTGGGGGGGCCCTCCACTTT
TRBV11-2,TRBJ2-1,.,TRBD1,CASSLDHGTGVVEQFF,TGTGCCAGCAGCTTAGATCACGGGACAGGGGTCGTTGAGCAGTTCTTC
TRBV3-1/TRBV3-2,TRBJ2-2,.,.,CASSSRGANTGELFF,TGTGCCAGCAGCTCCCGGGGGGCTAACACCGGGGAGCTGTTTTTT
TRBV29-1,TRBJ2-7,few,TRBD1,CSVFAPDRGREQYF,TGCAGCGTTTTCGCCCCGGACAGGGGGCGTGAGCAGTACTTC
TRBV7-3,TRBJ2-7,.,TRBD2,CASSQGIAGGPYEQYF,TGTGCCAGCAGCCAAGGGATAGCGGGAGGGCCTTACGAGCAGTACTTC
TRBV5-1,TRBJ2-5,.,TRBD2,CASSFGLVETQYF,TGCGCCAGCAGCTTCGGACTAGTCGAGACCCAGTACTTC
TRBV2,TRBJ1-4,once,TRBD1,CASGDRDGEKLFF,TGTGCCAGCGGCGACAGGGACGGAGAAAAACTGTTTTTT
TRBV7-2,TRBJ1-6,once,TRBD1,CASTGGTANNSPLHF,TGTGCCAGCACAGGGGGAACAGCCAATAATTCACCCCTCCACTTT
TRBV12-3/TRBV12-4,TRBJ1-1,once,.,CASSLTGNTEAFF,TGTGCCAGCAGCCTCACAGGGAACACTGAAGCTTTCTTT
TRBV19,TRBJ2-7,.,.,CASSIAAYRDIGTEQYF,TGTGCCAGTAGTATCGCCGCGTACAGGGACATAGGTACCGAGCAGTACTTC
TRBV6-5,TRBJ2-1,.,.,CASSYSWTAYNEQFF,TGTGCCAGCAGTTACTCGTGGACAGCATACAATGAGCAGTTCTTC
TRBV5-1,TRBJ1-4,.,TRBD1,CASSLDRVSEKLFF,TGCGCCAGCAGCTTAGACAGGGTTTCGGAAAAACTGTTTTTT
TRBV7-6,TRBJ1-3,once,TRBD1,CASSSQDRGLSGNTIYF,TGTGCCAGCAGCTCGCAGGACAGGGGGCTTTCTGGAAACACCATATATTTT
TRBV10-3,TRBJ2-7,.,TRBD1,CAISDLTGYEQYF,TGTGCCATCAGTGACTTGACAGGGTACGAGCAGTACTTC
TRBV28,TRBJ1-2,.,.,CASSFGQLGYTF,TGTGCCAGCAGTTTTGGACAGTTAGGCTACACCTTC
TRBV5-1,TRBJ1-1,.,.,CASSLVGSMNTEAFF,TGCGCCAGCAGCTTGGTGGGCAGTATGAACACTGAAGCTTTCTTT
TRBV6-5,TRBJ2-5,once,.,CASSYGLAGEWETQYF,TGTGCCAGCAGTTACGGGCTAGCTGGGGAGTGGGAGACCCAGTACTTC
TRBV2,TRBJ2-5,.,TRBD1,CASSDGDRASYQETQYF,TGTGCCAGCAGTGATGGGGACAGGGCATCGTACCAAGAGACCCAGTACTTC
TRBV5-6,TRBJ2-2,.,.,CASSLLGQGSNTGELFF,TGTGCCAGCAGCTTGTTAGGACAAGGCTCGAACACCGGGGAGCTGTTTTTT
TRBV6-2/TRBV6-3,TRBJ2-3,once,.,CASSYSTNSPDTQYF,TGTGCCAGCAGTTACTCGACTAACTCCCCAGATACGCAGTATTTT
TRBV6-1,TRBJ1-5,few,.,CASSDLQYSNQPQHF,TGTGCCAGCAGTGATTTACAGTATAGCAATCAGCCCCAGCATTTT
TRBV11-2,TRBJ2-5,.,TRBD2,CASSLVISGGQETQYF,TGTGCCAGCAGCTTAGTAATTAGCGGGGGCCAAGAGACCCAGTACTTC
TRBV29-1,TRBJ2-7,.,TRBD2,CSVELAGYEQYF,TGCAGCGTTGAACTAGCGGGTTACGAGCAGTACTTC
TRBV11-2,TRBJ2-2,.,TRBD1,CASSLDQGTVPGELFF,TGTGCCAGCAGCTTAGATCAGGGGACAGTACCCGGGGAGCTGTTTTTT
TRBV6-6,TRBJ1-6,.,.,CASNTVNSPLHF,TGTGCCAGCAATACGGTTAATTCACCCCTCCACTTT
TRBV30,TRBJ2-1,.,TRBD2,CAWSVRTSGINEQFF,TGTGCCTGGAGTGTACGGACTAGTGGGATCAATGAGCAGTTCTTC
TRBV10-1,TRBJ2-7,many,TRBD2,CASSESGGGPREQYF,TGCGCCAGCAGTGAGTCCGGCGGGGGGCCCCGCGAGCAGTACTTC
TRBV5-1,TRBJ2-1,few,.,CASSLAKVGRSYNEQFF,TGCGCCAGCAGCTTGGCGAAAGTGGGGCGGTCCTACAATGAGCAGTTCTTC
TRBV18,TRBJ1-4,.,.,CASSPSRTENEKLFF,TGTGCCAGCTCACCATCCCGGACAGAGAATGAAAAACTGTTTTTT
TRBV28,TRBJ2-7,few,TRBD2,CASKYGGGGLNEQYF,TGTGCCAGCAAGTATGGCGGGGGAGGACTTAACGAGCAGTACTTC
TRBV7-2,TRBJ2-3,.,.,CASSLEPGWDTQYF,TGTGCCAGCAGCTTAGAGCCAGGGTGGGATACGCAGTATTTT
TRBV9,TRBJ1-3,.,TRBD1,CASSVVATGAGNTIYF,TGTGCCAGCAGCGTAGTAGCGACAGGGGCCGGAAACACCATATATTTT
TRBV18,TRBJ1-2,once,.,CASSRSVQNYGYTF,TGTGCCAGCTCACGATCCGTCCAGAACTATGGCTACACCTTC
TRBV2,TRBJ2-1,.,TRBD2,CASRATSGGYNEQFF,TGTGCCAGCAGAGCGACTAGCGGGGGCTACAATGAGCAGTTCTTC